This T cell receptor (beta chain) was captured by sequencing in a study of cytomegalovirus exposure and HLA in healthy donors. The study's findings and limits: In a later analysis, productive TCRs from donors in an Asian-associated ancestry cluster reportedly carried fewer N-insertions than the cohort mean.

From germline, CDR1 is MNHNS and CDR2 SASEGT. The CDR3 is 12 residues long. V gave up 0 bases and J gave up 12 bases, with 9 bases separating them. Notes on this clone: What it recognizes is unknown.

Primers: 60 Vbeta forward and 13 Jbeta reverse. TCRdb keeps only in-frame clones here, not all; method: immunoSEQ multiplex PCR. The table lists roughly 120,000 clones, about two thirds of them singletons, with about 5% in the top ten. This rearrangement joins TRBV6-1 to TRBJ1-5; D possibly corresponds to TRBD1 (6 bases). The source is a woman aged 65 to 85 in good health and CMV-seropositive. The sample taken for sequencing was PBMCs. CDR3 residues: CASSEAGHIQHF. The CDR3 DNA reads TGTGCCAGCAGTGAAGCGGGACACATCCAGCATTTT.